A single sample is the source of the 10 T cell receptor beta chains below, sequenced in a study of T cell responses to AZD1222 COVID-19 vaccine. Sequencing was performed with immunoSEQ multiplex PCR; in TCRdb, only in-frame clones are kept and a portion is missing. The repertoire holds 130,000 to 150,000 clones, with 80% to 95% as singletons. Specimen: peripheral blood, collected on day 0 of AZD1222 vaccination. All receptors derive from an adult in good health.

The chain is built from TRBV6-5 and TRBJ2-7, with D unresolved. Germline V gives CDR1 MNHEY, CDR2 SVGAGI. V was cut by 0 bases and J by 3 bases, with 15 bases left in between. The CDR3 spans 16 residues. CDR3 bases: TGTGCCAGCAGTTACTCGGGTAGACGGATGAGCTACGAGCAGTACTTC. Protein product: CASSYSGRRMSYEQYF.

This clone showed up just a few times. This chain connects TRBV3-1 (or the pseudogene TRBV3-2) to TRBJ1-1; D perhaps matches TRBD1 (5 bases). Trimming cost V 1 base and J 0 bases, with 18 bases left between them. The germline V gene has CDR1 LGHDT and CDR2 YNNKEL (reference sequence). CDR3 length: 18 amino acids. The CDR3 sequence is CASSQVSFWGSLNTEAFF. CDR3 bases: TGTGCCAGCAGCCAAGTGTCTTTCTGGGGCAGTCTGAACACTGAAGCTTTCTTT.

CDR3 DNA sequence: TGCGCCAGCAGCCCGGGACAGGGGGCTGCCTACGAGCAGTACTTC. Its translation is CASSPGQGAAYEQYF. This chain links TRBV5-1 with TRBJ2-7; 12 bases match TRBD1. The CDR3 runs 15 residues. With V trimmed by 4 bases and J by 2 bases, 4 bases remained unmatched. Germline CDR1 and CDR2: SGHRS and YFSETQ.

CDR3 region: CASSSGLAGPQYYEQYF. In DNA, the CDR3 is TGTGCCAGCAGCTCCGGACTAGCGGGACCGCAATATTACGAGCAGTACTTC. This chain uses TRBV11-2 with TRBJ2-7; 12 bases align to TRBD2. V lost 4 bases to trimming and J lost 4 bases; unmatched junction nucleotides: 11. This CDR3 has 17 amino acids. CDR1 is SGHAT and CDR2 is FQNNGV in the germline V gene.

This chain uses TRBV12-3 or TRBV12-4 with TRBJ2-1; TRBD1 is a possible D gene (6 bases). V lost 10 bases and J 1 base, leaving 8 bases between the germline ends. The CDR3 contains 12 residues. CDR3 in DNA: TGTGCCACCCAGGGGTCCTACAATGAGCAGTTCTTC. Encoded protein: CATQGSYNEQFF.

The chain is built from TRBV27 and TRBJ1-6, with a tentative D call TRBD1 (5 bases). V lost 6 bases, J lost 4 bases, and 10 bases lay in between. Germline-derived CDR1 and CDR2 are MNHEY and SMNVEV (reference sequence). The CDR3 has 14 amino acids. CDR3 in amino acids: CASSGGAYNSPLHF. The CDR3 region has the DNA TGTGCCAGCAGCGGAGGGGCTTATAATTCACCCCTCCACTTT.

CDR3 in DNA: TGCGCCAGCAGCGCCGCTAGCGGGAGCTACGAGCAGTACTTC. Translating it yields CASSAASGSYEQYF. The chain is built from TRBV5-1 and TRBJ2-7; 10 bases fit TRBD2. The ends lost 4 bases at V and 3 bases at J; junction bases unmatched: 4. CDR3 length equals 14 residues. CDR1 is SGHRS and CDR2 is YFSETQ in the germline V gene. Full variable domain (missing parts from reference TRBV5-1 and TRBJ2-7): KAGVTQTPRYLIKTRGQQVTLSCSPISGHRSVSWYQQTPGQGLQFLFEYFSETQRNKGNFPGRFSGRQFSNSRSEMNVSTLELGDSALYLCASSAASGSYEQYFGPGTRLTVT.

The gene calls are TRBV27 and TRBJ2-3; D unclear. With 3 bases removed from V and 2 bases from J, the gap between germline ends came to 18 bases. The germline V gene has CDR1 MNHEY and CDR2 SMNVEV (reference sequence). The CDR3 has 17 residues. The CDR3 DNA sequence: TGTGCCAGCAGTTTTCTAGGGCGGCGAACACTCACAGATACGCAGTATTTT. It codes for CASSFLGRRTLTDTQYF.

CDR3 region: CASSVQIRADTQYF. CDR3 bases: TGTGCCAGCAGCGTCCAGATTAGAGCAGATACGCAGTATTTT. The chain carries TRBV7-6 and TRBJ2-3; D remains ambiguous. Trimming took 5 bases from V and 4 from J, leaving 13 bases between them. The CDR3 covers 14 residues. Germline V lookup: CDR1 SGHVS, CDR2 FNYEAQ.

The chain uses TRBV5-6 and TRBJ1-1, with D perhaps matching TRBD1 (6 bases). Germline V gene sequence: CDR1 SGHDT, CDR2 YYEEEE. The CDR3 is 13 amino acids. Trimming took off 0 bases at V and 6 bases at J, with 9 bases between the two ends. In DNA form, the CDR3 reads TGTGCCAGCAGCTTGGTGGGGGCTGCTGAAGCTTTCTTT. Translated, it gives CASSLVGAAEAFF.